This T cell receptor beta chain was profiled in a study of shared clonotypes between healthy human individuals. Assay: immunoSEQ multiplex PCR; the TCRdb copy retains only in-frame clones and omits some. This sample yields around 95,000 clones, of which around 67% are seen a single time; 45% to 50% belongs to the top ten. Germline CDR1 SNHLY, CDR2 FYNNEI. Between the trimmed V and J ends, which lost 6 bases and 0 bases, there was a span of 8 bases. This CDR3 region has 13 residues. Material for sequencing was memory CD8+ T cells sorted from blood. Subset defined: CD45RO+ cells pooled with CCR7-negative TemRA cells. V and J are TRBV2 and TRBJ1-2; D unclear. This TCR derives from a man younger than 40 in good health. The CDR3 coding sequence is TGTGCCAGCAGGGCGGGAGCTAACTATGGCTACACCTTC. It is translated as CASRAGANYGYTF.